This TCR beta chain was found in a study of CD8+ T cells in alopecia areata. General study findings and limits: Clonality in lesional scalp, especially alopecia totalis/universalis, exceeded that of normal scalp. Shared TCR sequences were less clear between patients than in mice, possibly partly from HLA diversity.

CD4+ lymphocytes from several patients underwent sorting into CD25+CD127- populations. Samples from alopecia areata patients were lesional scalp punch biopsies and peripheral blood. Worth noting for this clone: The antigen is unknown.

Extraction of RNA preceded its reverse transcription into cDNA, which served as the sequencing template. Assay used: immunoSEQ multiplex PCR; TCRdb lists only in-frame clones, some missing. The top ten hold 4.5% to 5.5% of the sample, which has roughly 20,000 clones, roughly 60% seen once. Material: CD4+ Tregs sorted from blood. The clonotype originates from a human donor with alopecia areata.

CDR3 in amino acids: CASYSLTGGGTEAFF. DNA for the CDR3: TGTGCCAGCTACAGTTTGACGGGTGGGGGTACTGAAGCTTTCTTT. V is TRBV28 and J is TRBJ1-1, with a possible D match to TRBD1 (5 bases). The CDR3 spans 15 residues. Germline CDR1 and CDR2: MDHEN and SYDVKM. Trimming removed 8 bases from V and 5 bases from J, with 21 bases in between.